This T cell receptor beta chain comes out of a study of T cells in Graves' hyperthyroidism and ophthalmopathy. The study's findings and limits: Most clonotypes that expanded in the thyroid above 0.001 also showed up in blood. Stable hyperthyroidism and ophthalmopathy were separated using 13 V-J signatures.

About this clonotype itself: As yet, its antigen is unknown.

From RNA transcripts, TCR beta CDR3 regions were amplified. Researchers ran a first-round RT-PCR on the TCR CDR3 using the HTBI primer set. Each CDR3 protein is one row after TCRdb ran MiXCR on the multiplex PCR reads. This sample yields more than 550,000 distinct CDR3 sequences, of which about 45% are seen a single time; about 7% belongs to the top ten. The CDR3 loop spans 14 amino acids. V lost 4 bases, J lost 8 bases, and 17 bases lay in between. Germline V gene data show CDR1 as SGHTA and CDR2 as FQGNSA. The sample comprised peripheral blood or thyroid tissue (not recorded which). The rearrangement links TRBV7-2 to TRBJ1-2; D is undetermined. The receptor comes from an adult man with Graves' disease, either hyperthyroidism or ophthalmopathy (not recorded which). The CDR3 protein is CASSSSGLVEGYTF. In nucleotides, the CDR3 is TGTGCCAGCAGCTCCAGCGGATTGGTCGAGGGCTACACCTTC.